Below, 27 T cell receptor beta chains from the same sample are listed, as sequenced in a study of beta chain features in type 1 diabetes. Reverse transcribing all isolated RNA meant expressed TCRB transcripts were sequenced. TCRdb's table, derived via immunoSEQ multiplex PCR, lists solely in-frame clones and lacks some. Of more than 350,000 clones listed, approximately 10% are singletons. The specimen was naive CD4+ T cells from blood. The receptors come from a woman under 30 in good health.

This clone came up a few times. The rearrangement joins TRBV13 to TRBJ2-6, with TRBD1 identical over 8 bases. Unmatched junction bases numbered 17, after V lost 7 bases and J lost 0 bases. Germline values: CDR1 PRHDT, CDR2 FYEKMQ (reference sequence). This CDR3 spans 20 amino acids. CDR3: CASNKARLRDRSSGANVLTF. The CDR3 region has the DNA TGTGCCAGCAACAAAGCCCGCCTCCGGGACAGGAGCTCTGGGGCCAACGTCCTGACTTTC.

This clone has just a few counts. CDR3 coding DNA: TGTGCCAGCAGCCAGTCTAATTCACCCCTCCACTTT. Translating it yields CASSQSNSPLHF. The J gene is TRBJ1-6, the V gene TRBV9; D gene ambiguous. This CDR3 spans 12 amino acids. The germline V gene encodes CDR1 SGDLS and CDR2 YYNGEE. Trimming took 4 bases from V and 6 from J, leaving 5 bases between them.

This clone was observed a few times. This sequence joins TRBV7-9 and TRBJ1-1; 8 bases agree with TRBD1. Germline V CDR1 and CDR2: SEHNR, FQNEAQ (reference sequence). V lost 4 bases to trimming and J lost 3 bases; unmatched junction nucleotides: 1. The CDR3 runs 13 residues. This CDR3 reads CASSSQGDTEAFF. CDR3 DNA sequence: TGTGCCAGCAGCTCACAGGGGGACACTGAAGCTTTCTTT.

The rearrangement links TRBV5-1 to TRBJ2-2; D ambiguous. CDR1 and CDR2 from the germline V gene are SGHRS and YFSETQ. Trimming removed 4 bases from V and 0 bases from J, with 13 bases in between. CDR3 length: 16 residues. CDR3: CASSPYIRANTGELFF. CDR3 bases: TGCGCCAGCAGCCCCTATATTCGAGCGAACACCGGGGAGCTGTTTTTT.

This clone was counted a few times. V usage is TRBV30 and J usage is TRBJ2-7; 9 bases agree with TRBD2. The V segment lost 7 bases and the J segment 7 bases; nucleotides outside the gene matches: 11. Germline assignment: CDR1 GTSNPN and CDR2 SVGIG (reference sequence). The CDR3 spans 13 residues. The CDR3 DNA reads as TGTGCCTACAGCTTAGCGGGAGTAGGTGAGCAGTACTTC. Translating it yields CAYSLAGVGEQYF.

The rearrangement links TRBV21-1 to TRBJ2-3. TRBV21-1 is a pseudogene locus. The CDR3 loop spans 16 amino acids. Here the CDR3 DNA reads TGTGCCAGCAGCATAAGGGACCGTTACCCCACAGATACGCAGTATTTT. It codes for CASSIRDRYPTDTQYF.

There are a few counts of this clone. The V and J genes are TRBV18 and TRBJ1-3; D is perhaps TRBD1 (5 bases). Germline lookup yields CDR1 KGHSH and CDR2 LQKENI. The CDR3 covers 14 residues. V dropped 4 bases and J dropped 4 bases, with 11 bases sitting between them. This chain's CDR3 is CASSQTAQGNTIYF. In DNA form, the CDR3 reads TGTGCCAGCTCACAGACAGCCCAAGGAAACACCATATATTTT.

This clone occurred a few times. The genes are TRBV4-1 and TRBJ2-1; 8 bases are shared with TRBD2. Germline assignment: CDR1 MGHRA and CDR2 YSYEKL. V lost 0 bases to trimming and J lost 4 bases; unmatched junction nucleotides: 11. The CDR3 length is 18 residues. The CDR3 nucleotides read TGCGCCAGCAGCCAAGATGGGCTAGCGGGTTCCCCGTACAATGAGCAGTTCTTC. It specifies CASSQDGLAGSPYNEQFF.

J is TRBJ2-3 and V is TRBV19; 8 bases match TRBD1. Looked up from germline, CDR1 is LNHDA and CDR2 is SQIVND (reference sequence). The V gene end was trimmed by 5 bases and the J gene end by 3 bases; junction bases not matched to a gene: 10. The CDR3 is 16 residues long. CDR3 in DNA: TGTGCCAGTAGTGTATCTGGACAGGGTGGAACAGATACGCAGTATTTT. The encoded protein is CASSVSGQGGTDTQYF.

V is TRBV7-9 and J is TRBJ2-1; possibly TRBD1 or TRBD2 for D (6 bases each). The V and J ends lost 0 bases and 9 bases respectively, with 21 bases between them. This CDR3 comprises 17 residues. CDR1 and CDR2 (germline): SEHNR, FQNEAQ (reference sequence). In nucleotides, the CDR3 is TGTGCCAGCAGCTTAGCTGCCCACAGGGAGGCCACTGGTGAGCAGTTCTTC. Amino acids: CASSLAAHREATGEQFF.

The gene calls are TRBV28 and TRBJ2-2, with D tentatively TRBD1 (6 bases). This CDR3 contains 17 residues. Deletions cut 6 bases from V and 1 base from J, with 18 bases between. Per germline, CDR1 MDHEN and CDR2 SYDVKM. Written as DNA, the CDR3 is TGTGCCAGCAGCCCTTCGCAGGGGCTGTTGAACACCGGGGAGCTGTTTTTT. Its protein is CASSPSQGLLNTGELFF.

In its sample, this clone was seen a few times. The chain is built from TRBV7-9 and TRBJ1-2; no reliable D call. The germline V and J ends were trimmed by 4 bases and 1 base, with 13 bases remaining between them. This CDR3 is built from 15 residues. The germline CDR1 and CDR2 sequences are SEHNR and FQNEAQ (reference sequence). CDR3 amino acids: CASSSPRQVNYGYTF. The CDR3 DNA reads as TGTGCCAGCAGCTCCCCCCGTCAGGTTAACTATGGCTACACCTTC.

The genes are TRBV9 and TRBJ2-1, with TRBD2 identical over 11 bases. Germline lookup yields CDR1 SGDLS and CDR2 YYNGEE. V trimming: 7 bases; J trimming: 7 bases; junction bases outside the gene matches: 16. This CDR3 has 17 amino acids. Here the CDR3 reads CASASTYLAGGLNEQFF. The CDR3 DNA is TGTGCCAGCGCTTCGACCTACTTAGCGGGAGGGTTAAATGAGCAGTTCTTC.

This chain joins TRBV6-5 and TRBJ2-1; D is undetermined. This CDR3 contains 15 residues. V was clipped by 5 bases and J by 2 bases, with 13 bases between them. From germline, CDR1 is MNHEY and CDR2 SVGAGI. CDR3: CASSPGPRTYNEQFF. In DNA, the CDR3 is TGTGCCAGCAGTCCGGGCCCGAGGACCTACAATGAGCAGTTCTTC.

CDR3 sequence (DNA): TGTGCCAGCAGCTTAGTACATAGGACCGGGGAGCTGTTTTTT. Translation: CASSLVHRTGELFF. The genes are TRBV7-2 and TRBJ2-2; D remains unclear. The V gene's germline CDR1 is SGHTA and CDR2 FQGNSA. V was shortened by 1 base and J by 5 bases, with 8 bases between the two germline ends. The CDR3 spans 14 residues.

The V gene is TRBV18, the J gene TRBJ2-1; D may be TRBD1 (6 bases). Germline V gives CDR1 KGHSH, CDR2 LQKENI. Trimming removed 4 bases from V and 8 bases from J, with 9 bases in between. CDR3 length: 12 amino acids. The CDR3 here is CASSRAGDEQFF. The CDR3, as DNA: TGTGCCAGCTCACGGGCAGGGGATGAGCAGTTCTTC.

This clone was seen more than once but under ten times. The V gene is TRBV7-9, the J gene TRBJ2-5; D gene unclear. With 5 bases removed from V and 3 bases from J, the gap between germline ends came to 16 bases. The length of the CDR3 is 15 residues. Per the germline V gene, CDR1 is SEHNR and CDR2 is FQNEAQ (reference sequence). This CDR3 is CASSPPLGIKETQYF. As DNA, the CDR3 is TGTGCCAGCAGCCCACCTCTGGGGATCAAAGAGACCCAGTACTTC.

The CDR3 reads CASSPSGNAYEQYF. The CDR3, as DNA: TGTGCCAGCAGCCCTAGTGGGAATGCCTACGAGCAGTACTTC. The V call is TRBV7-2, the J call TRBJ2-7; no firm D call. V was clipped by 5 bases and J by 2 bases, with 13 bases between them. Germline CDR1 SGHTA, CDR2 FQGNSA. The CDR3 contains 14 residues.

This chain uses TRBV29-1 with TRBJ2-2, with TRBD1 as a possible D gene (6 bases). Germline V gives CDR1 SQVTM, CDR2 ANQGSEA. The CDR3 runs to 14 residues. Deletions cut 7 bases from V and 4 bases from J, with 16 bases between. The CDR3 spells CSAREGTSTGELFF. The CDR3 DNA is TGCAGCGCCCGCGAGGGGACATCCACCGGGGAGCTGTTTTTT.

This clone occurred a few times. V gene TRBV30 combines with J gene TRBJ2-1, with TRBD2 matching over 11 bases. The CDR3 extends over 15 amino acids. CDR1 is GTSNPN and CDR2 is SVGIG in the germline V gene (reference sequence). The V gene end was trimmed by 2 bases and the J gene end by 6 bases; junction bases not matched to a gene: 6. The CDR3 region has the DNA TGTGCCTGGAGTCAGGGTCTAGCGGGAGGCAATGAGCAGTTCTTC. Encoded protein: CAWSQGLAGGNEQFF.

The sample holds a few counts of this clone. The CDR3 loop is CASSRRDNTEAFF. CDR3 in DNA: TGTGCCAGCAGTCGGCGCGATAACACTGAAGCTTTCTTT. V gene TRBV2 combines with J gene TRBJ1-1; D remains ambiguous. V lost 5 bases and J lost 2, with 9 bases in between. The CDR3 has 13 amino acids. Looked up from germline, CDR1 is SNHLY and CDR2 is FYNNEI.

V and J are TRBV10-3 and TRBJ2-7, with 7 bases identical to TRBD1. Trimming at V came to 0 bases and at J to 3 bases, leaving 2 bases not matched to a gene. The CDR3 contains 14 residues. Germline values: CDR1 ENHRY, CDR2 SYGVKD. CDR3 coding DNA: TGTGCCATCAGTGAGTCGGCAGGGGGCTACGAGCAGTACGTC. This sequence encodes CAISESAGGYEQYV.

The chain carries TRBV27 and TRBJ2-7; D perhaps matches TRBD1 (5 bases). This CDR3 has 14 amino acids. The germline V gene encodes CDR1 MNHEY and CDR2 SMNVEV (reference sequence). Between the trimmed V and J ends, which lost 5 bases and 1 base, there was a span of 12 bases. The CDR3 loop reads CASSAQGSSYEQYV. The CDR3 coding sequence is TGTGCCAGCAGTGCCCAGGGTTCTTCCTACGAGCAGTACGTC.

This clone appeared once. This sequence joins TRBV9 and TRBJ2-1; no clear D. Germline V CDR1 and CDR2: SGDLS, YYNGEE. The CDR3 loop spans 17 amino acids. Trimming took 2 bases from V and 0 from J, leaving 15 bases between them. As DNA, the CDR3 is TGTGCCAGCAGCGTCTCCCCCCGCGGAAGCTCCTACAATGAGCAGTTCTTC. Protein: CASSVSPRGSSYNEQFF.

The table lists this clone with a few counts. The J gene is TRBJ1-2, the V gene TRBV7-2; D is ambiguous. Germline values: CDR1 SGHTA, CDR2 FQGNSA. The CDR3 length is 13 residues. The V end lost 4 bases, the J end lost 5 bases, and 11 bases lay between the germline ends. The chain's CDR3 is CASSSRTEYGYTF. The CDR3 DNA is TGTGCCAGCAGCTCCCGGACGGAGTATGGCTACACCTTC. The full variable domain, completed using reference TRBV7-2 and TRBJ1-2, is GAGVSQSPSNKVTEKGKDVELRCDPISGHTALYWYRQSLGQGLEFLIYFQGNSAPDKSGLPSDRFSAERTGGSVSTLTIQRTQQEDSAVYLCASSSRTEYGYTFGSGTRLTVV.

The chain combines TRBV7-3 with TRBJ2-3; TRBD2 is a possible D gene (6 bases). V dropped 4 bases and J dropped 4 bases, with 9 bases sitting between them. Germline CDR1 is SGHTA and CDR2 is FQGTGA. This CDR3 contains 13 residues. The CDR3 is CASSSGVSDTQYF. The CDR3 DNA follows: TGTGCCAGCAGCTCGGGAGTTTCAGATACGCAGTATTTT.

The chain couples TRBV28 to TRBJ1-6, with D uncertain. The CDR3 covers 14 residues. In germline, CDR1 is MDHEN, CDR2 SYDVKM. V gave up 7 bases and J gave up 4 bases, with 11 bases separating them. DNA for the CDR3: TGTGCCAGCACCCAAGGCAGTTATAATTCACCCCTCCACTTT. Translated, it gives CASTQGSYNSPLHF.